These 8 T cell receptor beta chains were all obtained from the same sample, sequenced in a study of T cells in Graves' hyperthyroidism and ophthalmopathy. RNA transcripts gave rise to amplified TCR beta CDR3 regions. The HTBI set primed first-round TCR CDR3 RT-PCR. TCRdb ran MiXCR on the multiplex PCR reads and lists one entry per CDR3 protein. Altogether approximately 360,000 distinct CDR3 sequences are present, 15% to 19% being singletons, with the ten largest covering 28%. Sequenced material: blood. The receptors stem from a young woman with Graves' hyperthyroidism that later progressed to Graves' ophthalmopathy.

This clonotype was seen ten or more times. This sequence joins TRBV6-1 and TRBJ2-5; D possibly corresponds to TRBD1 (6 bases). The V and J ends lost 7 bases and 5 bases respectively, with 17 bases between them. The CDR3 loop spans 14 amino acids. The germline CDR1 and CDR2 sequences are MNHNS and SASEGT. In DNA form, the CDR3 reads TGTGCCAGCACCAAACAGGGCACAGGGGAGACCCAGTACTTC. Translation: CASTKQGTGETQYF.

This clonotype has a count of ten or more. The chain is built from TRBV27 and TRBJ1-1; D gene unclear. The germline V gene encodes CDR1 MNHEY and CDR2 SMNVEV (reference sequence). The CDR3 length is 15 residues. Trimming left V 0 bases short and J 6 bases short, with 14 bases between. This CDR3 reads CASSLSWEPSAEAFF. Here the CDR3 DNA reads TGTGCCAGCAGTTTATCTTGGGAGCCTTCGGCTGAAGCTTTCTTT.

This clonotype was detected many times. V gene TRBV5-1 combines with J gene TRBJ2-5; the D gene is possibly TRBD2 (6 bases). Germline V gene lookup returns CDR1 SGHRS and CDR2 YFSETQ. The CDR3 has 14 amino acids. V was cut by 0 bases and J by 2 bases, with 8 bases left in between. The CDR3 protein is CASSLGTNQETQYF. The CDR3, as DNA: TGCGCCAGCAGCTTGGGGACTAATCAAGAGACCCAGTACTTC. The full variable domain, rest sourced from reference TRBV5-1 and TRBJ2-5, is KAGVTQTPRYLIKTRGQQVTLSCSPISGHRSVSWYQQTPGQGLQFLFEYFSETQRNKGNFPGRFSGRQFSNSRSEMNVSTLELGDSALYLCASSLGTNQETQYFGPGTRLLVL.

J is TRBJ2-6 and V is TRBV20-1; maybe TRBD1 (7 bases). Germline CDR1 is DFQATT and CDR2 is SNEGSKA (reference sequence). The V gene lost 1 base and the J gene lost 2 bases, with 18 bases spanning the gap. CDR3 length: 18 residues. The CDR3 bases are TGCAGTGCTAGAGGCGGCGGGACAGATCTACCTGGGGCCAACGTCCTGACTTTC. Protein product: CSARGGGTDLPGANVLTF.

This clonotype showed up many times. CDR3 coding DNA: TGTGCCAGCAGTCAAGGGCCTTTGGGACAGGCTAACTATGGCTACACCTTC. As protein: CASSQGPLGQANYGYTF. This sequence joins TRBV2 and TRBJ1-2; 8 positions agree with TRBD1. Germline trimming cut 5 bases from V and 0 bases from J; bases unmatched to any gene: 11. Germline-derived CDR1 and CDR2 are SNHLY and FYNNEI. The CDR3 is 17 residues long.

This chain's CDR3 is CASSYSTGKETQYF. The CDR3 bases are TGTGCCAGCAGTTACTCGACAGGGAAAGAGACCCAGTACTTC. The chain joins TRBV6-2 or TRBV6-3 to TRBJ2-5; 7 bases agree with TRBD1. CDR1 and CDR2 (germline): MNHEY, SVGEGT. Unmatched junction bases numbered 1, after V lost 0 bases and J lost 3 bases. The CDR3 extends over 14 amino acids.

The table lists this clonotype with many counts. In nucleotides, the CDR3 is TGTGCCAGCAGGACCCCCGGGACACACAATGAGCAGTTCTTC. It is translated as CASRTPGTHNEQFF. The chain uses TRBV6-1 and TRBJ2-1; tentative D call: TRBD1 (6 bases). Germline V gives CDR1 MNHNS, CDR2 SASEGT. Trimming removed 6 bases at V and 5 bases at J, with 14 bases between. The CDR3 spans 14 residues.

With respect to this clonotype: A much more abundant neighbour one base away suggests this may be a read error. This chain connects TRBV6-1 to TRBJ2-5, with TRBD2 as a possible D gene (5 bases). Between the trimmed V and J ends, which lost 4 bases and 4 bases, there was a span of 19 bases. The germline CDR1 and CDR2 sequences are MNHNS and SASEGT. CDR3 length equals 16 residues. Here the CDR3 DNA reads TGTGCCAGCAGTGCCGCTACAGTGCTGGCGGGAGAGACCCAGTACTTC. Translation: CASSAATVLAGETQYF.